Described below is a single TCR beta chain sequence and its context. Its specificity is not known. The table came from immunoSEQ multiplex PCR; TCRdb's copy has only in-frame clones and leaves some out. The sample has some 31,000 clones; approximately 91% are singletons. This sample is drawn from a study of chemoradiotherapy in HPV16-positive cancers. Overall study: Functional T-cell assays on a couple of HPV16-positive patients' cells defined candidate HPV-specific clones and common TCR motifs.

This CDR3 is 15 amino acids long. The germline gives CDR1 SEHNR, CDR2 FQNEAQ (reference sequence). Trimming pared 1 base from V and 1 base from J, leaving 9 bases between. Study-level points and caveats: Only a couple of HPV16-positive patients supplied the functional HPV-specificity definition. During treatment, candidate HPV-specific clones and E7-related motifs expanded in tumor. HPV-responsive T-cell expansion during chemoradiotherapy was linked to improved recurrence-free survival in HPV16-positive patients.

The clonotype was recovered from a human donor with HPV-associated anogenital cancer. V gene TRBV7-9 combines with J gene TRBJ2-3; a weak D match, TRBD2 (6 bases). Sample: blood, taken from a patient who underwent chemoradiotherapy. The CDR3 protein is CASSLGEARTDTQYF. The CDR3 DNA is TGTGCCAGCAGCTTAGGGGAGGCCCGCACAGATACGCAGTATTTT.